The present TCR beta chain was sequenced within a study of Tregs in tolerant kidney transplant recipients. Germline V gene data show CDR1 as ENHRY and CDR2 as SYGVKD. The ends lost 2 bases at V and 2 bases at J; junction bases unmatched: 9. This CDR3 region has 17 residues. This clone was picked up one time. Its cognate antigen is unknown. Findings and caveats of the study: Nucleotide sequences could not be compared across some patients' samples due to primer changes. In tolerant patients, donor-specific Tregs outgrew total Tregs, suggesting antigen-driven expansion. Findings come from small patient numbers and require larger validation.

Regulatory T cells were sorted from thawed PBMCs rested overnight at 37°C with approximately 210 IU/ml IL-2. Clones were read by immunoSEQ multiplex PCR, and TCRdb kept only the in-frame ones, dropping some. The table shows fewer than 100,000 clones, with less than 95% occurring only once. This TCR derives from a human donor who received a combined kidney and bone marrow transplant. This chain uses TRBV10-3 with TRBJ1-2; 9 nucleotides align to TRBD1. The sample consisted of Tregs from blood, taken before the transplant. The CDR3 loop is CAISEHRVGTGNYGYTF. The CDR3 DNA reads TGTGCCATCAGTGAGCACCGCGTCGGGACAGGGAACTATGGCTACACCTTC.